A single sample gave rise to the 32 T cell receptor beta chains below, sequenced in a study of T cell responses to AZD1222 COVID-19 vaccine. Libraries were prepared by immunoSEQ multiplex PCR; TCRdb keeps only in-frame clonotypes and omits some of them. The sample yields 150,000 or so clones, about nine tenths seen once. The material sequenced was peripheral blood, taken on day 0 of MenACWY control vaccination. The receptors here all came from an adult in good health.

V and J are TRBV6-5 and TRBJ1-6; D might be TRBD1 (6 bases). V lost 7 bases and J lost 6, with 10 bases in between. Germline values: CDR1 MNHEY, CDR2 SVGAGI. This CDR3 comprises 13 residues. The chain's CDR3 is CASTRTVNSPLHF. The CDR3 DNA reads as TGTGCCAGCACCCGGACAGTTAATTCACCCCTCCACTTT.

The chain joins TRBV28 to TRBJ2-1; TRBD1 matches at 9 bases. Germline V gene sequence: CDR1 MDHEN, CDR2 SYDVKM. Trimming removed 4 bases from V and 9 bases from J; junction bases left unmatched: 13. The CDR3 is 16 residues long. The CDR3 loop is CASSYGTGLSEVEQFF. DNA of the CDR3: TGTGCCAGCAGTTACGGGACAGGGTTATCCGAAGTTGAGCAGTTCTTC.

The rearrangement uses TRBV7-9 and TRBJ1-2, with 10 nucleotides matching TRBD1. Germline V gives CDR1 SEHNR, CDR2 FQNEAQ (reference sequence). This CDR3 contains 15 residues. Unmatched junction bases numbered 6, after V lost 4 bases and J lost 4 bases. The CDR3 protein is CASSSGTGESYGYTF. The CDR3, as DNA: TGTGCCAGCAGCTCCGGGACAGGGGAGTCCTATGGCTACACCTTC.

The chain's CDR3 is CASSLQVMNTEAFF. CDR3 nucleotides: TGCGCCAGCAGCTTGCAAGTCATGAACACTGAAGCTTTCTTT. The chain combines TRBV5-1 with TRBJ1-1; D gene unclear. The V and J ends lost 1 base and 0 bases respectively, with 7 bases between them. CDR3 length: 14 residues. CDR1 is SGHRS, CDR2 YFSETQ, per germline.

This chain connects TRBV7-6 to TRBJ2-1, with 10 nucleotides matching TRBD2. CDR1 is SGHVS and CDR2 is FNYEAQ in the germline V gene. V was clipped by 1 base and J by 15 bases; unmatched bases: 9. The CDR3 length is 14 residues. CDR3 sequence: CASSLGLAGSPGFF. The CDR3 coding sequence is TGTGCCAGCAGCTTAGGACTAGCGGGTTCCCCGGGGTTCTTC. Filled out from reference TRBV7-6 and TRBJ2-1, the complete variable domain reads GAGVSQSPRYKVTKRGQDVALRCDPISGHVSLYWYRQALGQGPEFLTYFNYEAQQDKSGLPNDRFSAERPEGSISTLTIQRTEQRDSAMYRCASSLGLAGSPGFFGPGTRLTVL.

This clone turned up a few times. This CDR3 is CASRRGGSPTGWNTEAFF. The CDR3 coding sequence is TGTGCCAGCAGGCGGGGGGGATCGCCGACAGGATGGAACACTGAAGCTTTCTTT. V usage is TRBV11-2 and J usage is TRBJ1-1; the D gene is possibly TRBD1 (6 bases). V was cut by 6 bases and J by 1 base, with 24 bases left in between. Germline loops: CDR1 SGHAT, CDR2 FQNNGV. This CDR3 contains 18 residues.

The chain joins TRBV5-5 to TRBJ2-2; 9 bases line up with TRBD1. The germline CDR1 and CDR2 sequences are SGHKS and YYEKEE (reference sequence). Trimming removed 4 bases from V and 1 base from J; junction bases left unmatched: 8. The CDR3 extends over 17 amino acids. CDR3 nucleotide sequence: TGTGCCAGCAGCGCGGGACAGGGCGGTTTGAACACCGGGGAGCTGTTTTTT. This codes for CASSAGQGGLNTGELFF. Supplemented by reference TRBV5-5 and TRBJ2-2, the full variable domain reads DAGVTQSPTHLIKTRGQQVTLRCSPISGHKSVSWYQQVLGQGPQFIFQYYEKEERGRGNFPDRFSARQFPNYSSELNVNALLLGDSALYLCASSAGQGGLNTGELFFGEGSRLTVL.

The chain recombines TRBV6-4 with TRBJ1-5; D unclear. Germline V gene sequence: CDR1 MRHNA, CDR2 SNTAGT. The CDR3 length is 13 residues. Trimming pared 5 bases from V and 3 bases from J, leaving 8 bases between. The DNA for the CDR3 is TGTGCCAGCAGTCCAGAGCCCAATCAGCCCCAGCATTTT. Amino acid sequence: CASSPEPNQPQHF.

This clone appeared once. The genes are TRBV6-4 and TRBJ2-7; D gene unclear. Germline V gene sequence: CDR1 MRHNA, CDR2 SNTAGT. CDR3 size: 15 residues. V lost 6 bases and J 2 bases, leaving 17 bases between the germline ends. This CDR3 reads CASSAVADRTYEQYV. In DNA form, the CDR3 reads TGTGCCAGCAGCGCCGTTGCAGATAGAACCTACGAGCAGTACGTC.

This CDR3 is CASSTRPGTGSGYTF. The CDR3 region has the DNA TGTGCCAGTAGTACCCGACCCGGGACAGGGTCCGGCTACACCTTC. This chain connects TRBV19 to TRBJ1-2, with 9 bases lining up with TRBD1. V dropped 4 bases and J dropped 8; count of bases not matched to a gene: 11. Germline V gives CDR1 LNHDA, CDR2 SQIVND (reference sequence). This CDR3 has 15 residues.

The chain uses TRBV14 and TRBJ1-1; D unclear. With 4 bases removed from V and 8 bases from J, the gap between germline ends came to 17 bases. The CDR3 totals 14 residues. Germline lookup yields CDR1 SGHDN and CDR2 FVKESK. The CDR3 DNA is TGTGCCAGCAGCCCACGCCTGTGGTCTGGAGAAGCTTTCTTT. Encoded protein: CASSPRLWSGEAFF. Variable domain in full (rest from reference TRBV14 and TRBJ1-1): EAGVTQFPSHSVIEKGQTVTLRCDPISGHDNLYWYRRVMGKEIKFLLHFVKESKQDESGMPNNRFLAERTGGTYSTLKVQPAELEDSGVYFCASSPRLWSGEAFFGQGTRLTVV.

The chain is built from TRBV6-2 or TRBV6-3 and TRBJ2-1; D is ambiguous. CDR3 length: 14 residues. CDR1 and CDR2 (germline): MNHEY, SVGEGT. V was clipped by 4 bases and J by 2 bases, with 9 bases between them. CDR3 DNA sequence: TGTGCCAGCAGTTTTTCCCGGACCTACAATGAGCAGTTCTTC. Translation gives CASSFSRTYNEQFF.

In DNA form, the CDR3 reads TGTGCCAGCTCATTAAAGGGGGCGAGGGAGCAGTACGTC. Protein: CASSLKGAREQYV. The genes are TRBV18 and TRBJ2-7, with 7 bases identical to TRBD1. The CDR3 contains 13 residues. The V gene's germline CDR1 is KGHSH and CDR2 LQKENI. V trimming: 5 bases; J trimming: 7 bases; junction bases outside the gene matches: 8.

The chain couples TRBV5-4 to TRBJ2-2, with D perhaps TRBD2 (6 bases). CDR3 length: 15 amino acids. The germline CDR1 and CDR2 sequences are SGHNT and YYREEE (reference sequence). V was shortened by 3 bases and J by 5 bases, with 14 bases between the two germline ends. In DNA form, the CDR3 reads TGTGCCAGCAGCTCGGCTAGCGCTCGGACCGGGGAGCTGTTTTTT. This sequence encodes CASSSASARTGELFF.

The sample holds a few counts of this clone. CDR3 coding DNA: TGTGCCATCAGTGAGTCGGGGGGTCCTGAAGCTTTCTTT. As protein: CAISESGGPEAFF. This rearrangement joins TRBV10-3 to TRBJ1-1; weak D call: TRBD1 (5 bases). This CDR3 has 13 amino acids. Germline lookup yields CDR1 ENHRY and CDR2 SYGVKD. Trimming stripped 0 bases from V and 6 bases from J, with 8 bases between.

The chain recombines TRBV7-9 with TRBJ2-5; the D call may be TRBD1 or TRBD2 (5 bases each). With 6 bases removed from V and 4 bases from J, the gap between germline ends came to 12 bases. Germline lookup yields CDR1 SEHNR and CDR2 FQNEAQ (reference sequence). The CDR3 has 13 residues. CDR3 bases: TGTGCCAGCAGTTACCCTGGGGGAGAGACCCAGTACTTC. Protein sequence: CASSYPGGETQYF.

V and J are TRBV9 and TRBJ1-1, with D possibly TRBD1 on 6 matching bases. Germline CDR1 and CDR2: SGDLS and YYNGEE. The CDR3 is 16 residues long. The germline V and J ends were trimmed by 2 bases and 4 bases, with 18 bases remaining between them. CDR3 sequence (DNA): TGTGCCAGCAGCGTCAATGGGGGGGGCGGCGGCACTGAAGCTTTCTTT. Its translation: CASSVNGGGGGTEAFF.

The rearrangement links TRBV9 to TRBJ2-3, with a tentative D call TRBD2 (6 bases). CDR3 length: 15 amino acids. V was clipped by 0 bases and J by 5 bases, with 13 bases between them. From germline, CDR1 is SGDLS and CDR2 YYNGEE. The CDR3 DNA reads TGTGCCAGCAGCGTAGACGGGAGAGGCGGAGATACGCAGTATTTT. It codes for CASSVDGRGGDTQYF.

This clone appeared once. This chain uses TRBV3-1 (or the pseudogene TRBV3-2) with TRBJ1-5; D not certain. V was cut by 1 base and J by 0 bases, with 10 bases left in between. The length of the CDR3 is 16 residues. The germline CDR1 and CDR2 sequences are LGHDT and YNNKEL (reference sequence). The CDR3 loop reads CASSQGPGSSNQPQHF. CDR3 DNA: TGTGCCAGCAGCCAAGGCCCTGGGAGTAGCAATCAGCCCCAGCATTTT.

J is TRBJ1-3 and V is TRBV20-1; maybe TRBD1 (5 bases). Trimming took 3 bases from V and 9 from J, leaving 12 bases between them. Per the germline V gene, CDR1 is DFQATT and CDR2 is SNEGSKA (reference sequence). The CDR3 runs 12 residues. The CDR3 sequence: CSASHPGTTIYF. CDR3 coding DNA: TGCAGTGCTAGTCACCCGGGGACCACCATATATTTT.

The rearrangement links TRBV5-4 to TRBJ2-2; tentative D call: TRBD1 (6 bases). V was clipped by 5 bases and J by 7 bases, with 12 bases between them. The CDR3 is 13 amino acids. Per the germline V gene, CDR1 is SGHNT and CDR2 is YYREEE (reference sequence). CDR3 nucleotides: TGTGCCAGCAGACGCCAGGGGATCGGGGAGCTGTTTTTT. Protein sequence: CASRRQGIGELFF.

This sequence joins TRBV6-6 and TRBJ2-5; TRBD1 matches at 9 bases. The CDR3 has 15 residues. With 2 bases clipped from V and 1 base from J, the junction kept 2 bases outside the gene matches. From germline, CDR1 is MNHNY and CDR2 SVGAGI (reference sequence). CDR3 nucleotide sequence: TGTGCCAGCAGTTACCAGGGACAGGGCCAAGAGACCCAGTACTTC. It encodes CASSYQGQGQETQYF.

The genes are TRBV2 and TRBJ1-1; D is possibly TRBD1 (5 bases). The V gene's germline CDR1 is SNHLY and CDR2 FYNNEI. CDR3 size: 12 residues. Trimming took off 5 bases at V and 10 bases at J, with 14 bases between the two ends. The CDR3 DNA reads as TGTGCCAGCAGTTACACGGGGGACGTAGCTTTCTTT. Its protein product is CASSYTGDVAFF.

The chain combines TRBV19 with TRBJ2-5; 7 positions match TRBD1. The junction had 11 bases not matched to a gene; V was cut back by 4 bases and J by 9 bases. There are 14 residues in the CDR3. Germline loops: CDR1 LNHDA, CDR2 SQIVND (reference sequence). The CDR3 bases are TGTGCCAGTAGTAACAGGGGCGGTTTAGTGGCCCAGTACTTC. This gives the protein CASSNRGGLVAQYF.

The rearrangement joins TRBV7-3 to TRBJ2-3, with 8 bases lining up with TRBD2. V was pared by 3 bases and J by 0 bases, with 2 bases of the junction left unmatched. Germline-derived CDR1 and CDR2 are SGHTA and FQGTGA. The CDR3 has 15 amino acids. CDR3 residues: CASSFASGSTDTQYF. The CDR3 coding sequence is TGTGCCAGCAGCTTTGCTAGCGGGAGCACAGATACGCAGTATTTT.

The chain couples TRBV27 to TRBJ2-5, with TRBD1 identical over 8 bases. This CDR3 is 14 amino acids long. Germline trimming cut 3 bases from V and 2 bases from J; bases unmatched to any gene: 2. Germline V gives CDR1 MNHEY, CDR2 SMNVEV (reference sequence). The CDR3 reads CASSFDRGQETQYF. CDR3 nucleotide sequence: TGTGCCAGCAGTTTCGACAGGGGTCAAGAGACCCAGTACTTC.

This chain uses TRBV24-1 with TRBJ1-2; a weak D match, TRBD1 (6 bases). This CDR3 contains 15 residues. Germline V gene data show CDR1 as KGHDR and CDR2 as SFDVKD. Trimming pared 7 bases from V and 2 bases from J, leaving 16 bases between. In nucleotides, the CDR3 is TGTGCCACCAGCGGCAGGGGACCCCAAAACTATGGCTACACCTTC. This encodes CATSGRGPQNYGYTF.

The V and J genes are TRBV5-1 and TRBJ1-1, with 10 bases aligning to TRBD1. V trimming: 4 bases; J trimming: 0 bases; junction bases outside the gene matches: 3. The germline CDR1 and CDR2 sequences are SGHRS and YFSETQ. The CDR3 spans 15 residues. The CDR3: CASSQGQGLNTEAFF. The DNA for the CDR3 is TGCGCCAGCAGCCAGGGACAGGGGTTGAACACTGAAGCTTTCTTT.

This rearrangement joins TRBV5-4 to TRBJ2-3, with no clear D. The CDR3 has 15 residues. Germline lookup yields CDR1 SGHNT and CDR2 YYREEE (reference sequence). V was clipped by 4 bases and J by 2 bases, with 14 bases between them. CDR3 protein: CASSPYYRPTDTQYF. As DNA, the CDR3 is TGTGCCAGCAGCCCTTATTACAGACCCACAGATACGCAGTATTTT.

This clone has more than one count but fewer than ten. The chain is built from TRBV19 and TRBJ1-3; 7 positions match TRBD1. Germline V lookup: CDR1 LNHDA, CDR2 SQIVND (reference sequence). V dropped 3 bases and J dropped 3; count of bases not matched to a gene: 5. The CDR3 runs to 15 residues. The CDR3 DNA is TGTGCCAGTAGTATCCAGACAGGGAATGGAAACACCATATATTTT. Protein: CASSIQTGNGNTIYF.

This chain uses TRBV6-5 with TRBJ2-1; 15 bases line up with TRBD2. Germline V lookup: CDR1 MNHEY, CDR2 SVGAGI. The CDR3 spans 16 residues. With V trimmed by 4 bases and J by 8 bases, 6 bases remained unmatched. The CDR3 reads CASSSGTSGRRYEQFF. DNA of the CDR3: TGTGCCAGCAGTTCCGGGACTAGCGGGAGGCGGTATGAGCAGTTCTTC.

CDR3 residues: CASSQPYQGTANREKTQYF. CDR3 nucleotides: TGCGCCAGCAGCCAACCTTACCAGGGGACAGCGAATAGGGAGAAGACCCAGTACTTC. The rearrangement joins TRBV4-1 to TRBJ2-5, with 7 bases aligning to TRBD1. CDR1 and CDR2 from the germline V gene are MGHRA and YSYEKL. This CDR3 contains 19 residues. The ends lost 2 bases at V and 6 bases at J; junction bases unmatched: 21.